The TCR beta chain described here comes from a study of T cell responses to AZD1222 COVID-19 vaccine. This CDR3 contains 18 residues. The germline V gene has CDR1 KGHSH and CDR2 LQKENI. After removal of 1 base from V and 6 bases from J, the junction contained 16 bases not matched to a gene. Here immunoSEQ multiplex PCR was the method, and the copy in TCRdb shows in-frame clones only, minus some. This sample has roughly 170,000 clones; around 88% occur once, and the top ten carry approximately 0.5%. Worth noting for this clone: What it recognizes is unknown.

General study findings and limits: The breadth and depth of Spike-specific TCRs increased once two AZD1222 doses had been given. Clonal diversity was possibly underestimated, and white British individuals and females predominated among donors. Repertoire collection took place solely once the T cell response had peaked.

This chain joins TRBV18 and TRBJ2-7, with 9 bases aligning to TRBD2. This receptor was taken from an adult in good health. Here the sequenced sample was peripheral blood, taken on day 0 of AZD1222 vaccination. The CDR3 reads CASSPLGQAAGGPLEQYF. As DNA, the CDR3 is TGTGCCAGCTCACCACTCGGACAGGCGGCGGGAGGGCCTCTCGAGCAGTACTTC.